The source of this T cell receptor beta chain is a study of blood T cell repertoires in COVID-19. About the study: Samples representing acute and convalescent COVID-19 were sourced from the United States, Italy and Spain. PBMCs, B-cell-depleted T cells, or T cells were the source of the cDNA or gDNA that made up the material.

How the authors handled the data: How many nucleated cells were present was estimated from reference gene primer amplification. Here immunoSEQ multiplex PCR was the method, and the copy in TCRdb shows in-frame clones only, minus some. That table furnishes V, J and clone size, whereas the DNA furnished D and trimming. The table has roughly 260,000 clones, roughly 87% seen once. Individuals drawn from around 25 US areas were about 18 to 95 years old. The V end was cut by 4 bases, the J end by 8 bases, with 15 bases between. The CDR3 has 15 residues. Germline V gene data show CDR1 as SGHDN and CDR2 as FVKESK.

The chain carries TRBV14 and TRBJ1-6; weak D call: TRBD1 (5 bases). Sequencing input: PBMCs or T cells enriched from blood (not recorded which). This clonotype was sampled from a woman in her thirties with acute COVID-19. CDR3 region: CASSLSSGRDSPLHF. The CDR3, as DNA: TGTGCCAGCAGCCTCTCCTCTGGCAGGGATTCACCCCTCCACTTT.